This T cell receptor beta chain was sequenced for a study of CDR3 diversity in severe acne. A single record per CDR3 protein comes from TCRdb applying MiXCR to the PCR reads. The repertoire holds around 83,000 distinct CDR3 sequences, with roughly 49% as singletons. The V and J ends lost 1 base and 2 bases respectively, with 23 bases between them. This CDR3 contains 20 residues. Germline V CDR1 and CDR2: SEHNR, FQNEAQ (reference sequence). J is TRBJ2-2 and V is TRBV7-9; a possible D gene is TRBD2 (9 bases). This TCR was sampled from a male donor with severe acne vulgaris. Material: blood. CDR3 region: CASSLGTGTQLAGNTGELFF. Here the CDR3 DNA reads TGTGCCAGCAGCTTAGGGACAGGGACCCAACTAGCGGGTAACACCGGGGAGCTGTTTTTT.